This entry lists 23 T cell receptor beta chains sequenced from one sample in a study of T cells after yellow fever vaccination. TCRdb processed the 5' RACE reads anew with MiXCR; each CDR3 protein has one entry. This table holds more than 350,000 distinct CDR3 sequences, around a tenth found once. Here the sequenced sample was PBMCs, taken on the day of the first yellow fever vaccination. The receptors originated from a man younger than 30 who received the YFV17D yellow fever vaccine.

The rearrangement links TRBV4-3 to TRBJ1-1, with a possible D match to TRBD1 (5 bases). V lost 0 bases, J lost 4 bases, and 12 bases lay in between. Germline V CDR1 and CDR2: LGHNA, YSLEER. This CDR3 contains 15 residues. The CDR3 DNA sequence: TGCGCCAGCAGCCAAGATCGACAGCACGGCACTGAAGCTTTCTTT. This sequence encodes CASSQDRQHGTEAFF.

The table lists this clonotype with a few counts. This chain uses TRBV9 with TRBJ1-1; possibly TRBD1 for D (5 bases). The CDR3 totals 17 residues. The V end was cut by 2 bases, the J end by 4 bases, with 21 bases between. The V gene's germline CDR1 is SGDLS and CDR2 YYNGEE. The CDR3 DNA is TGTGCCAGCAGCGTCTCCTTGGGGGGAGGGACGGCCACTGAAGCTTTCTTT. It is translated as CASSVSLGGGTATEAFF.

The genes are TRBV6-5 and TRBJ2-3, with TRBD2 matching over 12 bases. This CDR3 is built from 16 residues. V was pared by 4 bases and J by 6 bases, with 8 bases of the junction left unmatched. Germline CDR1 is MNHEY and CDR2 is SVGAGI. CDR3 sequence reads: CASSLTGLAGLDTQYF. Here the CDR3 DNA reads TGTGCCAGCAGTTTAACGGGACTAGCGGGTCTGGATACGCAGTATTTT.

This clonotype has more than one count but fewer than ten. The gene calls are TRBV7-9 and TRBJ1-2; D gene unclear. V shed 5 bases and J shed 10 bases, with 11 bases lying between them. The CDR3 totals 11 residues. Germline lookup yields CDR1 SEHNR and CDR2 FQNEAQ (reference sequence). This CDR3 is CASSLRKNYTF. The CDR3 DNA reads TGTGCCAGCAGCCTCCGTAAGAACTACACCTTC.

This clonotype showed up just a few times. The V and J genes are TRBV5-5 and TRBJ2-7, with TRBD1 matching 9 bases. This CDR3 has 15 amino acids. The V gene end was trimmed by 3 bases and the J gene end by 0 bases; junction bases not matched to a gene: 4. The germline V gene has CDR1 SGHKS and CDR2 YYEKEE (reference sequence). In DNA, the CDR3 is TGTGCCAGCAGCTACCGGGACAGGGACTCCTACGAGCAGTACGTC. It codes for CASSYRDRDSYEQYV.

This clonotype has only a few counts. The gene calls are TRBV3-1 and TRBJ1-4; D gene unclear. Germline values: CDR1 LGHDT, CDR2 YNNKEL (reference sequence). V was trimmed by 0 bases and J by 2 bases, leaving 7 bases between them. This CDR3 is 15 amino acids long. The CDR3 coding sequence is TGTGCCAGCAGCCAAGATTGGACGACTAATGAAAAACTGTTTTTT. It codes for CASSQDWTTNEKLFF.

In this sample, this clonotype turned up a few times. The chain recombines TRBV12-3 or TRBV12-4 with TRBJ1-1, with no clear D. CDR3 size: 15 residues. V was clipped by 7 bases and J by 2 bases, with 17 bases between them. Written as DNA, the CDR3 is TGTGCCAGCACCCGGCATCCGATAAGAAACACTGAAGCTTTCTTT. Its protein is CASTRHPIRNTEAFF.

Ten or more counts support this clonotype. V and J are TRBV20-1 and TRBJ2-5; D is possibly TRBD1 or TRBD2 (5 bases each). The germline gives CDR1 DFQATT, CDR2 SNEGSKA (reference sequence). The germline V and J ends were trimmed by 3 bases and 2 bases, with 13 bases remaining between them. The CDR3 length is 14 residues. The CDR3 DNA reads TGCAGTGCTAGGGGGGAAGGTCTTCAAGAGACCCAGTACTTC. Its protein product is CSARGEGLQETQYF.

The chain employs TRBV5-1 and TRBJ2-5; the D is unclear. Germline assignment: CDR1 SGHRS and CDR2 YFSETQ. The CDR3 contains 12 residues. The ends were cut back, 0 bases at V and 4 bases at J, with 4 bases in the middle. The CDR3 loop reads CASSLDVETQYF. For the CDR3, the DNA is TGCGCCAGCAGCTTGGATGTAGAGACCCAGTACTTC.

V and J are TRBV7-2 and TRBJ2-7; D might be TRBD1 (6 bases). Trimming cost V 5 bases and J 3 bases, with 14 bases left between them. This CDR3 region has 14 residues. Germline V gives CDR1 SGHTA, CDR2 FQGNSA. The CDR3 nucleotides read TGTGCCAGCAGCCGGATGGACAGCCTCTACGAGCAGTACGTC. It encodes CASSRMDSLYEQYV.

This clonotype was picked up a small number of times. The rearrangement links TRBV10-3 to TRBJ2-7, with TRBD1 identical over 12 bases. The CDR3 consists of 16 residues. The V gene end was trimmed by 3 bases and the J gene end by 7 bases; junction bases not matched to a gene: 10. Per the germline V gene, CDR1 is ENHRY and CDR2 is SYGVKD. The DNA for the CDR3 is TGTGCCATCAGTGAACGGTGGGGACAGGGGGCGGGAGAGCAGTACGTC. Its translation: CAISERWGQGAGEQYV.

In regard to this clonotype: A read error may explain this, as a much larger clone is one base away. The rearrangement uses TRBV18 and TRBJ1-5, with D hard to call. This CDR3 region has 17 residues. V lost 2 bases and J lost 0, with 14 bases in between. CDR1 is KGHSH, CDR2 LQKENI, per germline. The CDR3 loop reads CASSPKSVGNSNQPQHF. The CDR3 DNA sequence: TGTGCCAGCTCACCAAAGAGCGTGGGGAATAGCAATCAGCCCCAGCATTTT.

In its sample, this clonotype was seen many times. The genes are TRBV10-1 and TRBJ2-3; D unclear. CDR3 length equals 13 residues. Germline assignment: CDR1 WNHNN and CDR2 SYGVQD (reference sequence). V lost 4 bases to trimming and J lost 2 bases, with 7 bases between them. The CDR3 here is CASSAGLTDTQYF. CDR3 DNA: TGCGCCAGCAGTGCCGGTCTCACAGATACGCAGTATTTT.

The chain joins TRBV6-2 or TRBV6-3 to TRBJ2-7, with D unclear. The CDR3 totals 12 residues. Between the trimmed V and J ends, which lost 2 bases and 6 bases, there was a span of 8 bases. From germline, CDR1 is MNHEY and CDR2 SVGEGT. The CDR3 sequence: CASSYLGSEQYF. In nucleotides, the CDR3 is TGTGCCAGCAGTTACCTAGGTAGCGAGCAGTACTTC.

V gene TRBV12-3 or TRBV12-4 combines with J gene TRBJ1-2; TRBD1 agrees at 12 bases. After removal of 7 bases from V and 7 bases from J, the junction contained 7 bases not matched to a gene. This CDR3 contains 14 residues. This CDR3 reads CASTGGTGGAGYTF. CDR3 coding DNA: TGTGCCAGCACCGGGGGGACAGGGGGCGCTGGCTACACCTTC.

This clonotype was found a few times. The chain has TRBV12-5 and TRBJ1-2; tentatively, D is TRBD1 (5 bases). The germline V gene encodes CDR1 LGHNT and CDR2 FRNRAP. The CDR3 has 13 residues. The V end lost 9 bases, the J end lost 3 bases, and 14 bases lay between the germline ends. The CDR3 DNA follows: TGTGCTAGCACCGGGGGGGGGGACTATGGCTACACCTTC. Amino acids: CASTGGGDYGYTF.

This clonotype was counted only a few times. The chain couples TRBV24-1 to TRBJ1-5; TRBD1 might be the D (5 bases). Germline lookup yields CDR1 KGHDR and CDR2 SFDVKD. Trimming cost V 2 bases and J 2 bases, with 12 bases left between them. This CDR3 spans 16 amino acids. CDR3 loop: CATSDSDTWGNQPQHF. CDR3 sequence (DNA): TGTGCCACCAGTGATTCGGACACCTGGGGCAATCAGCCCCAGCATTTT.

This clonotype was observed a few times. V is TRBV5-1 and J is TRBJ2-5; the D is unclear. V was shortened by 5 bases and J by 3 bases, with 8 bases between the two germline ends. Germline V gene sequence: CDR1 SGHRS, CDR2 YFSETQ. The CDR3 runs 12 residues. The CDR3 DNA follows: TGCGCCAGCAGTGGCCAGAAAGAGACCCAGTACTTC. It translates to CASSGQKETQYF.

The J gene is TRBJ2-3, the V gene TRBV7-2, with 8 bases that match TRBD2. The CDR3 runs to 14 residues. V gave up 1 base and J gave up 4 bases; unmatched junction bases: 1. Germline V gene sequence: CDR1 SGHTA, CDR2 FQGNSA. The DNA of the CDR3 is TGTGCCAGCAGCTTAGGAGCGGGGGCAGATACGCAGTATTTT. Translating it yields CASSLGAGADTQYF.

This clonotype appeared many times. The CDR3 bases are TGTGCCAGCAGCTTAGGGGGGGCTAGCTCCTACGAGCAGTACTTC. Translated: CASSLGGASSYEQYF. The gene calls are TRBV7-3 and TRBJ2-7; perhaps TRBD2 as D (7 bases). CDR1 SGHTA and CDR2 FQGTGA come from the germline V gene. This CDR3 is 15 amino acids long. The germline V and J ends were trimmed by 2 bases and 0 bases, with 11 bases remaining between them.

The CDR3 sequence: CASTPGGNQPQHF. The CDR3 DNA sequence: TGTGCCAGCACCCCTGGGGGCAATCAGCCCCAGCATTTT. V gene TRBV7-9 combines with J gene TRBJ1-5; D not resolved. V gave up 7 bases and J gave up 2 bases, with 9 bases separating them. CDR3 length: 13 residues. Germline assignment: CDR1 SEHNR and CDR2 FQNEAQ (reference sequence).

V usage is TRBV29-1 and J usage is TRBJ1-3; tentative D call: TRBD1 (6 bases). CDR1 and CDR2 from the germline V gene are SQVTM and ANQGSEA. V was shortened by 3 bases and J by 5 bases, with 17 bases between the two germline ends. This CDR3 is 15 amino acids long. The CDR3 DNA reads TGCAGCGTTGAGAGGCCCGGGACACGGAGAAACACCATATATTTT. It translates to CSVERPGTRRNTIYF.

This clonotype came up a few times. V and J are TRBV4-1 and TRBJ1-2, with D perhaps TRBD1 (6 bases). CDR1 MGHRA and CDR2 YSYEKL come from the germline V gene. V lost 5 bases and J 13 bases, leaving 20 bases between the germline ends. The CDR3 runs 13 residues. The CDR3 coding sequence is TGCGCCAGCAGCTCTCCCGTACAGGGTCCCAGCACCTTC. As protein: CASSSPVQGPSTF.